This T cell receptor beta chain emerged from a study of early T cells in non-severe SARS-CoV-2 infection. On the study more broadly: Chains were unpaired, as sequencing was done on bulk RNA from unsorted whole blood. Study results and caveats: VDJdb matching, biased toward anti-spike CD8 responses, missed private and CD4 specificities.

Separate cDNA molecules each had unique molecular identifiers attached to them. One entry per CDR3 protein, called by TCRdb with MiXCR from the 5' RACE reads. The repertoire holds under 90,000 distinct CDR3 sequences, with around 15% as singletons. The table lists this clonotype with a few counts. No antigen is known for it. Deletions cut 3 bases from V and 1 base from J, with 12 bases between. The CDR3 is 16 amino acids. The clonotype was recovered from an adult who was a healthcare worker with PCR-confirmed SARS-CoV-2 infection or an uninfected control (not recorded which). The chain has TRBV12-3 or TRBV12-4 and TRBJ2-2, with D tentatively TRBD1 (5 bases). The sample taken for sequencing was whole blood. As DNA, the CDR3 is TGTGCCAGCAGTTTTTCGGACATACTGAACACCGGGGAGCTGTTTTTT. Residues: CASSFSDILNTGELFF.